Below, one T cell receptor beta chain is given with its context. This sample was included in a study of CD8 T cells in Susac syndrome. TEMRA cells were FACS-enriched, while CD8+ and CD4+ T cells were negatively isolated. Germline values: CDR1 SEHNR, CDR2 FQNEAQ (reference sequence). Trimming stripped 2 bases from V and 6 bases from J, with 11 bases between. The CDR3 totals 15 residues. Random-hexamer reverse transcription was applied to roughly 0.5 to 1 ug RNA. Coverage of TCR beta CDR3 amplification by immunoSEQ multiplex PCR extended to 54 Vbeta and 13 Jbeta. TCRdb ran MiXCR on the immunoSEQ multiplex PCR reads and lists one entry per CDR3 protein. The table has nearly 200,000 distinct CDR3 sequences, over 90% seen once; the top ten hold roughly 0.094%.

The gene calls are TRBV7-9 and TRBJ1-6; TRBD1 is a possible D gene (6 bases). The clonotype comes from a human donor with multiple sclerosis. Sequences were obtained from CD4+ T cells from PBMCs. As DNA, the CDR3 is TGTGCCAGCAGCTTATCGCAGGGGAGTAATTCACCCCTCCACTTT. Translating gives CASSLSQGSNSPLHF.